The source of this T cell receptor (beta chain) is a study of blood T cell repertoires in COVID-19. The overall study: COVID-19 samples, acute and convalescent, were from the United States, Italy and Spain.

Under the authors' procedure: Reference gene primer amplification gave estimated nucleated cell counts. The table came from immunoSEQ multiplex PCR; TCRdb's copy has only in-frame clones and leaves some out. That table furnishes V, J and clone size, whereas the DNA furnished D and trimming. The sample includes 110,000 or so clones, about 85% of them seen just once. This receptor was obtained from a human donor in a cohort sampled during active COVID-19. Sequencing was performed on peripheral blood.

Here the CDR3 reads CASSGGARYTQYF. CDR3 nucleotides: TGTGCCAGCAGTGGGGGGGCGAGATATACGCAGTATTTT. The gene calls are TRBV28 and TRBJ2-3; D might be TRBD2 (7 bases). In germline, CDR1 is MDHEN, CDR2 SYDVKM. The CDR3 runs to 13 residues. Trimming shortened V by 5 bases and J by 7 bases, and 13 bases separated the two germline ends.